Shown below are 20 T cell receptor beta chains from a single sample sequenced in a study of cytomegalovirus exposure and HLA in healthy donors. PCR was performed using 60 Vbeta and 13 Jbeta primers. Clones were sequenced by immunoSEQ multiplex PCR, and TCRdb holds only the in-frame ones, with some missing. The table has over 65,000 clones, approximately 81% seen once; the top ten hold almost 7.5%. Sample: PBMCs. Every receptor here comes from a woman in her 30s in good health and CMV-seropositive.

V is TRBV25-1 and J is TRBJ1-1; weak D call: TRBD1 (5 bases). In germline, CDR1 is MGHDK, CDR2 SYGVNS. The length of the CDR3 is 13 residues. V shed 5 bases and J shed 4 bases, with 11 bases lying between them. CDR3 nucleotides: TGTGCCAGCAGTCGTCCCGGGGGCACTGAAGCTTTCTTT. This encodes CASSRPGGTEAFF.

In this sample, this clone turned up once. The rearrangement links TRBV6-1 to TRBJ2-7, with TRBD2 identical over 8 bases. V gave up 2 bases and J gave up 1 base; unmatched junction bases: 4. There are 15 residues in the CDR3. Germline V gene lookup returns CDR1 MNHNS and CDR2 SASEGT. The CDR3 bases are TGTGCCAGCAGTGAACGGGAGGGCCTTTCCTACGAGCAGTACTTC. This gives the protein CASSEREGLSYEQYF.

The chain couples TRBV7-9 to TRBJ2-1, with no clear D. Germline V CDR1 and CDR2: SEHNR, FQNEAQ (reference sequence). Between the trimmed V and J ends, which lost 4 bases and 5 bases, there was a span of 18 bases. The CDR3 loop spans 16 amino acids. The chain's CDR3 is CASSSPGQYYHNEQFF. The CDR3 DNA reads as TGTGCCAGCAGCTCACCCGGCCAATACTATCACAATGAGCAGTTCTTC.

The chain carries TRBV4-2 and TRBJ2-1; D perhaps matches TRBD1 (6 bases). Per germline, CDR1 LGHNA and CDR2 YNFKEQ. The V end lost 3 bases, the J end lost 2 bases, and 14 bases lay between the germline ends. The CDR3 has 16 amino acids. CDR3 DNA sequence: TGTGCCAGCAGCCATAGGACAGACGGTACCTACAATGAGCAGTTCTTC. This codes for CASSHRTDGTYNEQFF.

V and J are TRBV10-3 and TRBJ1-2, with D perhaps TRBD1 (5 bases). Germline loops: CDR1 ENHRY, CDR2 SYGVKD. The CDR3 contains 13 residues. Trimming cost V 7 bases and J 7 bases, with 16 bases left between them. CDR3 bases: TGTGCCATCATGGCGGGGCATCAAGCTGGCTACACCTTC. It encodes CAIMAGHQAGYTF.

V gene TRBV7-9 combines with J gene TRBJ1-2; 12 bases are a match to TRBD1. The CDR3 consists of 13 residues. The germline V gene has CDR1 SEHNR and CDR2 FQNEAQ (reference sequence). The CDR3 bases are TGTGCGGGGACAGGGGGCAATAACTATGGCTACACCTTC. Encoded protein: CAGTGGNNYGYTF. Supplemented by reference TRBV7-9 and TRBJ1-2, the full variable domain reads DTGVSQNPRHKITKRGQNVTFRCDPISEHNRLYWYRQTLGQGPEFLTYFQNEAQLEKSRLLSDRFSAERPKGSFSTLEIQRTEQGDSAMYLCAGTGGNNYGYTFGSGTRLTVV.

This clone was picked up a small number of times. The junction differs from germline at one of its ends, possibly a read error. Additional DNA sequences in this sample encode the identical CDR3. This sequence joins TRBV5-1 and TRBJ2-1; tentatively, D is TRBD2 (6 bases). The length of the CDR3 is 15 residues. The germline V gene has CDR1 SGHRS and CDR2 YFSETQ. In DNA, the CDR3 is TGCGCTAGCAGCCCCGGAATAGCGGCATACAATGAGCAGTTCTTC. Translation: CASSPGIAAYNEQFF.

The chain employs TRBV5-5 and TRBJ2-5, with 14 bases that match TRBD2. The CDR3 is made up of 19 amino acids. With V trimmed by 4 bases and J by 4 bases, 15 bases remained unmatched. The germline V gene encodes CDR1 SGHKS and CDR2 YYEKEE (reference sequence). CDR3 loop: CASSRWIGMGLAGVETQYF. CDR3 in DNA: TGTGCCAGCAGCAGATGGATCGGGATGGGACTAGCGGGAGTAGAGACCCAGTACTTC.

This chain's CDR3 is CASSQDPGLADEQFF. The CDR3 coding sequence is TGCGCCAGCAGCCAAGACCCTGGACTAGCAGATGAGCAGTTCTTC. The gene calls are TRBV4-3 and TRBJ2-1, with TRBD2 identical over 8 bases. The CDR3 is made up of 15 amino acids. CDR1 and CDR2 (germline): LGHNA, YSLEER. J was trimmed by 8 bases and V by 0 bases; bases with no gene match: 6.

The table lists this clone with a few counts. V and J are TRBV4-1 and TRBJ1-2; 10 bases align to TRBD1. The CDR3 is made up of 15 amino acids. Germline V gene sequence: CDR1 MGHRA, CDR2 YSYEKL. Trimming cost V 3 bases and J 7 bases; bases outside gene matches: 8. CDR3 amino acids: CASSHPLRDRGGYTF. The CDR3 DNA reads as TGCGCCAGCAGCCACCCTCTCCGGGACAGGGGTGGCTACACCTTC.

This clone was detected a few times. The V and J genes are TRBV27 and TRBJ2-7; 9 bases match TRBD2. V lost 7 bases to trimming and J lost 4 bases; unmatched junction nucleotides: 11. Germline V gene sequence: CDR1 MNHEY, CDR2 SMNVEV (reference sequence). The CDR3 covers 15 residues. DNA for the CDR3: TGTGCCAGCACCAGAATAGCGGGAGTAGGTTACGAGCAGTACTTC. Translated, it gives CASTRIAGVGYEQYF.

V gene TRBV6-5 combines with J gene TRBJ1-2; the match to TRBD1 covers 11 bases. Germline CDR1 is MNHEY and CDR2 is SVGAGI. The CDR3 is 13 amino acids. Trimming at V came to 8 bases and at J to 8 bases, leaving 7 bases not matched to a gene. The CDR3 DNA reads as TGTGCCAGCTCAGGACAGGGGGCGTGGGGCTACACCTTC. Translating it yields CASSGQGAWGYTF.

The CDR3 coding sequence is TGTGCCAGCAGCTTCCAGGGGCCTGTTGGGGCCAACGTCCTGACTTTC. Its translation is CASSFQGPVGANVLTF. The chain employs TRBV5-4 and TRBJ2-6, with a tentative D call TRBD1 (6 bases). Trimming took off 2 bases at V and 3 bases at J, with 12 bases between the two ends. Germline assignment: CDR1 SGHNT and CDR2 YYREEE (reference sequence). There are 16 residues in the CDR3. Full variable domain (outside the CDR3, taken from reference TRBV5-4 and TRBJ2-6): ETGVTQSPTHLIKTRGQQVTLRCSSQSGHNTVSWYQQALGQGPQFIFQYYREEENGRGNFPPRFSGLQFPNYSSELNVNALELDDSALYLCASSFQGPVGANVLTFGAGSRLTVL.

The chain recombines TRBV5-1 with TRBJ2-2; 10 nucleotides agree with TRBD2. The CDR3 runs to 15 residues. J was trimmed by 7 bases and V by 1 base; bases with no gene match: 4. Germline values: CDR1 SGHRS, CDR2 YFSETQ. CDR3 bases: TGCGCCAGCAGCTTGACTAGCGGGAAAGTCGGGGAGCTGTTTTTT. Translating gives CASSLTSGKVGELFF.

The rearrangement joins TRBV7-2 to TRBJ2-6; perhaps TRBD2 as D (6 bases). The germline V gene has CDR1 SGHTA and CDR2 FQGNSA. The CDR3 length is 16 residues. The V gene lost 3 bases and the J gene lost 1 base, with 10 bases spanning the gap. CDR3 in DNA: TGTGCCAGCAGCTTCGGGGGTTCTTCTGGGGCCAACGTCCTGACTTTC. Protein sequence: CASSFGGSSGANVLTF.

The chain's CDR3 is CASSYAETQYF. CDR3 DNA sequence: TGTGCCAGCAGTTACGCGGAGACCCAGTACTTC. The gene calls are TRBV6-5 and TRBJ2-5; D is ambiguous. Germline V gene sequence: CDR1 MNHEY, CDR2 SVGAGI. V lost 2 bases to trimming and J lost 5 bases, with 3 bases between them. CDR3 length: 11 residues.

The chain has TRBV6-5 and TRBJ2-7; the match to TRBD1 covers 8 bases. This CDR3 is built from 15 residues. The germline gives CDR1 MNHEY, CDR2 SVGAGI. With V trimmed by 2 bases and J by 6 bases, 9 bases remained unmatched. CDR3 protein: CASSYPSTGAGEQYF. The CDR3, as DNA: TGTGCCAGCAGTTACCCATCGACAGGGGCAGGCGAGCAGTACTTC.

The chain has TRBV30 and TRBJ2-1; 9 bases fit TRBD2. The CDR3 has 17 amino acids. Germline CDR1 is GTSNPN and CDR2 is SVGIG (reference sequence). CDR3 in DNA: TGTGTAAAGAACCCAGCGGGAGGCCCGAGCTCCTACAATGAGCAGTTCTTC. Its translation is CVKNPAGGPSSYNEQFF.

This clone was seen a handful of times. The V call is TRBV6-5, the J call TRBJ2-1, with 11 bases lining up with TRBD2. V was pared by 5 bases and J by 7 bases, with 7 bases of the junction left unmatched. CDR3 length: 15 amino acids. In germline, CDR1 is MNHEY, CDR2 SVGAGI. DNA for the CDR3: TGTGCCAGCAGTACATCCAGGACTAGCGGGAATGAGCAGTTCTTC. Protein sequence: CASSTSRTSGNEQFF.

The rearrangement joins TRBV6-1 to TRBJ2-2; 8 bases match TRBD1. The V gene end was trimmed by 9 bases and the J gene end by 1 base; junction bases not matched to a gene: 7. The CDR3 sequence is 15 residues long. Germline CDR1 MNHNS, CDR2 SASEGT. Here the CDR3 reads CASRFGTGNTGELFF. The CDR3 nucleotides read TGTGCCAGTCGCTTCGGGACAGGGAACACCGGGGAGCTGTTTTTT.